A single sample gave rise to the 21 T cell receptor beta chains below, sequenced in a study of T cells after yellow fever vaccination (dated by TCRdb to about 2019). Library method: 5' RACE. The sequencer was an Illumina HiSeq 2500. TCRdb redid the processing of the public reads, applying fastp at Q25 and MiXCR, and retained in-frame beta chains. Each CDR3 protein appears once, grouped with its most common genes and DNA. The sample includes a few hundred thousand distinct CDR3 sequences, with roughly 8.4% observed a single time. The ten largest clonotypes hold roughly 18% of the sample. The treatment or condition label on this specimen signifies: live attenuated yellow fever vaccine strain. Sequenced material: PBMCs, taken around 45 days after the first yellow fever vaccination. The receptors were sampled from a man aged 18 to 29 who received the YFV17D yellow fever vaccine.

The V gene is TRBV6-2 or TRBV6-3, the J gene TRBJ2-7; D remains ambiguous. Germline loops: CDR1 MNHEY, CDR2 SVGEGT. The CDR3 contains 14 residues. Deletions cut 2 bases from V and 3 bases from J, with 11 bases between. Written as DNA, the CDR3 is TGTGCCAGCAGTTACGGATCGGGCTTCTACGAGCAGTACTTC. It translates to CASSYGSGFYEQYF.

The chain has TRBV20-1 and TRBJ1-2, with TRBD1 matching over 8 bases. With 3 bases clipped from V and 7 bases from J, the junction kept 1 base outside the gene matches. The CDR3 spans 11 residues. Germline CDR1 is DFQATT and CDR2 is SNEGSKA (reference sequence). The DNA of the CDR3 is TGCAGTGCTAGGGACAGGGTTGGCTACACCTTC. The encoded protein is CSARDRVGYTF.

This clonotype was found a few times. Here the CDR3 reads CASSLGGVADTQYF. CDR3 DNA sequence: TGTGCCAGCAGCTTAGGGGGGGTCGCAGATACGCAGTATTTT. The chain couples TRBV7-3 to TRBJ2-3; 7 bases agree with TRBD2. The CDR3 extends over 14 amino acids. The V segment lost 2 bases and the J segment 4 bases; nucleotides outside the gene matches: 3. Looked up from germline, CDR1 is SGHTA and CDR2 is FQGTGA.

The chain employs TRBV7-9 and TRBJ2-2; 12 bases align to TRBD1. There are 16 residues in the CDR3. Germline loops: CDR1 SEHNR, CDR2 FQNEAQ (reference sequence). V lost 4 bases and J lost 5; bases outside the gene matches: 5. The CDR3 is CASSSRDRGRTGELFF. The CDR3 coding sequence is TGTGCCAGCAGCTCGCGGGACAGGGGGCGAACCGGGGAGCTGTTTTTT.

The genes are TRBV7-2 and TRBJ2-5, with 9 bases lining up with TRBD2. Germline CDR1 SGHTA, CDR2 FQGNSA. The CDR3 has 16 amino acids. V shed 1 base and J 6 bases; nucleotides not matched to a gene: 9. The CDR3, as DNA: TGTGCCAGCAGCTTAGAATCGGGCGGGGGGGCAAAGACCCAGTACTTC. This sequence encodes CASSLESGGGAKTQYF.

V usage is TRBV5-5 and J usage is TRBJ2-1, with D hard to call. CDR1 is SGHKS and CDR2 is YYEKEE in the germline V gene (reference sequence). The CDR3 has 15 amino acids. V gave up 4 bases and J gave up 4 bases, with 15 bases separating them. The CDR3 region is CASSIYRTFYNEQFF. CDR3 nucleotide sequence: TGTGCCAGCAGCATATATCGGACCTTTTACAATGAGCAGTTCTTC.

This rearrangement joins TRBV12-3 or TRBV12-4 to TRBJ2-2, with D tentatively TRBD1 or TRBD2 (5 bases each). The V end was cut by 7 bases, the J end by 0 bases, with 27 bases between. The CDR3 totals 20 residues. CDR3 nucleotide sequence: TGTGCCAGCACCACGGCAGGGACCCAGGACCCCATCGCGAACACCGGGGAGCTGTTTTTT. Translating gives CASTTAGTQDPIANTGELFF.

This clonotype was seen only a few times. This rearrangement joins TRBV5-1 to TRBJ2-1; 9 bases align to TRBD1. The CDR3 has 15 amino acids. Per the germline V gene, CDR1 is SGHRS and CDR2 is YFSETQ. V was clipped by 0 bases and J by 9 bases; unmatched bases: 7. CDR3 sequence (DNA): TGCGCCAGCAGCTTGGCCCCACAGGGGGCGGGTGAGCAGTTCTTC. Translating it yields CASSLAPQGAGEQFF.

This clonotype was found a few times. The chain employs TRBV5-6 and TRBJ2-6, with D possibly matching TRBD1 (6 bases). From germline, CDR1 is SGHDT and CDR2 YYEEEE. V shed 0 bases and J shed 1 base, with 11 bases lying between them. CDR3 length: 17 residues. CDR3 protein: CASSLVTGNSGANVLTF. In nucleotides, the CDR3 is TGTGCCAGCAGCTTGGTAACAGGGAATTCTGGGGCCAACGTCCTGACTTTC.

This clonotype turned up a few times. The J gene is TRBJ2-1, the V gene TRBV20-1, with D perhaps matching TRBD2 (6 bases). The CDR3 runs 15 residues. Deletions cut 1 base from V and 7 bases from J, with 17 bases between. Germline values: CDR1 DFQATT, CDR2 SNEGSKA (reference sequence). CDR3 DNA: TGCAGTGCTAGAGGATGGCTAGCGCCCGGTAATGAGCAGTTCTTC. It yields the protein CSARGWLAPGNEQFF.

This rearrangement joins TRBV6-1 to TRBJ2-6; D assignment may be TRBD1 or TRBD2 (6 bases each). The CDR3 is made up of 15 amino acids. The V and J ends lost 6 bases and 1 base respectively, with 10 bases between them. Germline CDR1 MNHNS, CDR2 SASEGT. This CDR3 is CASRRGPSGANVLTF. The DNA of the CDR3 is TGTGCCAGCAGACGGGGGCCATCTGGGGCCAACGTCCTGACTTTC.

This chain connects TRBV7-3 to TRBJ2-2; D not resolved. CDR1 is SGHTA and CDR2 is FQGTGA in the germline V gene. CDR3 length: 13 residues. Trimming took off 1 base at V and 4 bases at J, with 4 bases between the two ends. CDR3 loop: CASSLSITGELFF. The CDR3 nucleotides read TGTGCCAGCAGCTTAAGCATCACCGGGGAGCTGTTTTTT.

This clonotype was observed many times. The chain has TRBV7-2 and TRBJ1-1; D is unresolved. Germline CDR1 SGHTA, CDR2 FQGNSA. The V gene lost 1 base and the J gene lost 4 bases, with 16 bases spanning the gap. CDR3 length: 16 amino acids. CDR3 sequence: CASSLEGLGVRTEAFF. The CDR3 nucleotides read TGTGCCAGCAGCTTAGAGGGCTTAGGCGTCCGCACTGAAGCTTTCTTT.

This clonotype has ten or more counts. The chain uses TRBV7-2 and TRBJ2-6; D is uncertain. The CDR3 has 15 residues. CDR1 is SGHTA and CDR2 is FQGNSA in the germline V gene. V gave up 7 bases and J gave up 2 bases, with 12 bases separating them. The CDR3 DNA reads TGTGCCAGCACCCCAACGGTAACTGGGGCCAACGTCCTGACTTTC. Amino acids: CASTPTVTGANVLTF.

This clonotype appeared many times. V gene TRBV18 combines with J gene TRBJ1-5; D gene unclear. The V end lost 6 bases, the J end lost 4 bases, and 10 bases lay between the germline ends. CDR3 length equals 13 residues. The V gene's germline CDR1 is KGHSH and CDR2 LQKENI. The CDR3 loop reads CASSTQGNQPQHF. Here the CDR3 DNA reads TGTGCCAGCTCCACCCAAGGGAATCAGCCCCAGCATTTT.

CDR3 amino acids: CASAWGQIDTEAFF. The CDR3 nucleotides read TGTGCCAGCGCGTGGGGCCAGATAGACACTGAAGCTTTCTTT. J is TRBJ1-1 and V is TRBV5-6; tentative D call: TRBD1 (5 bases). Trimming left V 7 bases short and J 3 bases short, with 16 bases between. The CDR3 is 14 residues long. Germline V lookup: CDR1 SGHDT, CDR2 YYEEEE.

The chain uses TRBV5-1 and TRBJ2-7; D is unresolved. This CDR3 region has 14 residues. V lost 5 bases, J lost 0 bases, and 12 bases lay in between. Germline CDR1 reads SGHRS; CDR2 reads YFSETQ. The CDR3 sequence: CASRSLSVSYEQYF. CDR3 nucleotide sequence: TGCGCCAGCAGGTCTCTATCCGTCTCCTACGAGCAGTACTTC. Variable domain in full (rest from reference TRBV5-1 and TRBJ2-7): KAGVTQTPRYLIKTRGQQVTLSCSPISGHRSVSWYQQTPGQGLQFLFEYFSETQRNKGNFPGRFSGRQFSNSRSEMNVSTLELGDSALYLCASRSLSVSYEQYFGPGTRLTVT.

J is TRBJ1-2 and V is TRBV5-1; a weak D match, TRBD1 (5 bases). V dropped 4 bases and J dropped 2 bases, with 12 bases sitting between them. Germline values: CDR1 SGHRS, CDR2 YFSETQ. The CDR3 is made up of 14 amino acids. The CDR3 nucleotides are TGCGCCAGCAGCCCCGATCGACAGAACTATGGCTACACCTTC. This sequence encodes CASSPDRQNYGYTF.

CDR3 in amino acids: CSVLTGSSYNEQFF. For the CDR3, the DNA is TGCAGCGTTCTCACGGGGAGCTCCTACAATGAGCAGTTCTTC. This chain joins TRBV29-1 and TRBJ2-1; possibly TRBD2 for D (5 bases). Trimming removed 5 bases at V and 0 bases at J, with 11 bases between. The CDR3 totals 14 residues. Germline loops: CDR1 SQVTM, CDR2 ANQGSEA.

The rearrangement joins TRBV25-1 to TRBJ1-2; possibly TRBD1 for D (5 bases). Germline CDR1 MGHDK, CDR2 SYGVNS. This CDR3 is 15 amino acids long. V shed 3 bases and J shed 10 bases, with 21 bases lying between them. CDR3 nucleotides: TGTGCCAGCAGTGATGGTAAAAGCGGGGACCAAGACTACACCTTC. Amino acid sequence: CASSDGKSGDQDYTF.

This clonotype was picked up a small number of times. The chain joins TRBV12-3 or TRBV12-4 to TRBJ2-7; tentatively, D is TRBD1 (6 bases). V dropped 6 bases and J dropped 2 bases, with 11 bases sitting between them. This CDR3 is built from 13 residues. The CDR3 loop is CASSPTGTYEQYV. As DNA, the CDR3 is TGTGCCAGCAGCCCCACAGGGACCTACGAGCAGTACGTC.